These T cell receptor beta chains were read from a single sample in a study of CD8 T cells in ankylosing spondylitis. TCRdb re-analysed the 5' RACE reads in MiXCR, keeping a single row per CDR3 protein. The table shows around 330,000 distinct CDR3 sequences, with roughly 10% occurring only once. The specimen sequenced was blood, either unsorted or a sorted T cell fraction (not recorded which). These TCRs come from a female donor with ankylosing spondylitis or in good health (not recorded which). CDR3s leave out the opening cysteine and the closing phenylalanine or tryptophan. Clone sizes are given selectively: once, few, many, or a class where the clone is expanded.

size: few
J: TRBJ2-7
V: TRBV27
CDR3: ASSLSAGLAGAAYEQY

size: many
J: TRBJ2-3
V: TRBV28
CDR3: ASSFGYGRLTDTQY

size: NA
J: TRBJ1-2
V: TRBV6-6
CDR3: ASSTWTADGYT

size: many
J: TRBJ2-1
V: TRBV29-1
CDR3: SVGGGEQF

size: many
J: TRBJ2-5
V: TRBV20-1
CDR3: SARDIRRNQETQY

size: many
J: TRBJ2-3
V: TRBV7-2
CDR3: ASSPLKDTQY

size: NA
J: TRBJ2-1
V: TRBV20-1
CDR3: SASAIPGQGVQF

size: many
J: TRBJ2-3
V: TRBV21-1
CDR3: ASSKVVFGDTQY

size: few
J: TRBJ2-5
V: TRBV12-3/TRBV12-4
CDR3: ASTMGGGETQY

size: NA
J: TRBJ2-3
V: TRBV2
CDR3: ASSKHAGTSTDTQY

size: NA
J: TRBJ1-5
V: TRBV5-6
CDR3: ASSPTGQGGHNQPQH

size: many
J: TRBJ1-1
V: TRBV28
CDR3: ASGWAF

size: few
J: TRBJ2-1
V: TRBV20-1
CDR3: SVLRRDRVVGAYNEQF

size: many
J: TRBJ2-1
V: TRBV3-1
CDR3: ASSPLPTYNEQF

size: few
J: TRBJ2-1
V: TRBV3-1
CDR3: ASSQVASPGRRSYNEQF

size: many
J: TRBJ1-2
V: TRBV20-1
CDR3: SARDPRGEYGYT

size: many
J: TRBJ1-6
V: TRBV7-4
CDR3: ASTLDRSCSYNSPLH

size: few
J: TRBJ2-7
V: TRBV28
CDR3: AGARTGGSYEQY

size: many
J: TRBJ2-7
V: TRBV3-1
CDR3: ASSGQDTYEQY

size: few
J: TRBJ2-5
V: TRBV15
CDR3: ATSVSFRQETQY

size: many
J: TRBJ1-1
V: TRBV5-1
CDR3: ASSPLRQGATNTEAF

size: many
J: TRBJ2-7
V: TRBV28
CDR3: ASSLTETPYEQY

size: many
J: TRBJ2-3
V: TRBV5-1
CDR3: ASSSGGPGDTQY

size: many
J: TRBJ1-2
V: TRBV12-3/TRBV12-4
CDR3: ASSWWAQGHYGYT

size: many
J: TRBJ2-3
V: TRBV28
CDR3: ASSLGVIGGENTDTQY

size: many
J: TRBJ1-6
V: TRBV6-1
CDR3: ASSGPRGRANSPLH

size: many
J: TRBJ2-3
V: TRBV15
CDR3: ATSRDIGRDTQY

size: many
J: TRBJ2-1
V: TRBV9
CDR3: ASSDTGLAAYNEQF

size: NA
J: TRBJ2-2
V: TRBV7-2
CDR3: ASSLASGGTGELF

size: NA
J: TRBJ2-7
V: TRBV4-1
CDR3: ASSGADRGSGEQY

size: few
J: TRBJ2-2
V: TRBV5-1
CDR3: ASRPHRGLDGELF

size: NA
J: TRBJ1-2
V: TRBV3-1
CDR3: ASSQFRESSGGYT

size: many
J: TRBJ2-2
V: TRBV25-1
CDR3: ASWGGTGELF

size: many
J: TRBJ1-2
V: TRBV5-1
CDR3: ASSLGKGPGYGYT

size: many
J: TRBJ2-7
V: TRBV27
CDR3: ASSPVRQGANSYEQY

size: many
J: TRBJ2-2
V: TRBV5-1
CDR3: ASSTQVPSNTGELF

size: many
J: TRBJ2-2
V: TRBV29-1
CDR3: SVASSGTGELF

size: NA
J: TRBJ2-3
V: TRBV5-1
CDR3: ASSPQGQGRGDTQY

size: many
J: TRBJ1-5
V: TRBV5-1
CDR3: ASSLEPPIGNQPQH

size: many
J: TRBJ2-3
V: TRBV6-1
CDR3: ASTLRTSGGAGTDTQY

size: many
J: TRBJ2-7
V: TRBV6-1
CDR3: ASSLTSGRVSEQY

size: NA
J: TRBJ2-1
V: TRBV20-1
CDR3: SATTSTGSSYNEQF